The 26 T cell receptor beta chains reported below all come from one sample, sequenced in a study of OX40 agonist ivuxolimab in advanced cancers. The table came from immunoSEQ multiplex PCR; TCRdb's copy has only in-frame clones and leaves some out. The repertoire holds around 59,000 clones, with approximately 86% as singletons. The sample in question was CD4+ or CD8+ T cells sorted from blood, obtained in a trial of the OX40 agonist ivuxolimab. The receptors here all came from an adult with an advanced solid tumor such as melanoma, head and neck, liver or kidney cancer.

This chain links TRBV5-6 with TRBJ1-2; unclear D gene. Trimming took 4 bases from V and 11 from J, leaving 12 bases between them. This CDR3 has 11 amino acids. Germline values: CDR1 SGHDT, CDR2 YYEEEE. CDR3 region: CASSRGLRYTF. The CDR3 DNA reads TGTGCCAGCAGCCGAGGACTGAGATACACCTTC.

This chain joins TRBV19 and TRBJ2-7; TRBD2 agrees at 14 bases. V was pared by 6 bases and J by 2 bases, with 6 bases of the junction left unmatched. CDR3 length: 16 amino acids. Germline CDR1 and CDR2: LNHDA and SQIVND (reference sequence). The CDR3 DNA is TGTGCCAGTAGCGGACTAGCGGGAGGCCCGGCCTACGAGCAGTACTTC. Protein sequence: CASSGLAGGPAYEQYF.

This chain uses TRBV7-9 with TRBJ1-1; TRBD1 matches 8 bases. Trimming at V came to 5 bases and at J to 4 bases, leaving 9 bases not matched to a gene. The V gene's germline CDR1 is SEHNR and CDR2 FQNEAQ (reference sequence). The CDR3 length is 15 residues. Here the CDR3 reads CASSASRTGGTEAFF. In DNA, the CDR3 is TGTGCCAGCAGCGCTTCGAGAACAGGGGGCACTGAAGCTTTCTTT.

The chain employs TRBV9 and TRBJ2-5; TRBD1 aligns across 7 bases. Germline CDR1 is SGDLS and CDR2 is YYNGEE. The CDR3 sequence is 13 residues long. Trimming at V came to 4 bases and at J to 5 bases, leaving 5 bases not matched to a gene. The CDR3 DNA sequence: TGTGCCAGCAGCTTACAGGGGAAGGAGACCCAGTACTTC. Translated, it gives CASSLQGKETQYF.

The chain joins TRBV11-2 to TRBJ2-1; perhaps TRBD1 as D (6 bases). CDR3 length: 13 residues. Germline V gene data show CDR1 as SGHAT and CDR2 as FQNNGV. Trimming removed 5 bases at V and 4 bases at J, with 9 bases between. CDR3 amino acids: CASSGTRYNEQFF. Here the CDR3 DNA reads TGTGCCAGCAGCGGGACAAGGTACAATGAGCAGTTCTTC.

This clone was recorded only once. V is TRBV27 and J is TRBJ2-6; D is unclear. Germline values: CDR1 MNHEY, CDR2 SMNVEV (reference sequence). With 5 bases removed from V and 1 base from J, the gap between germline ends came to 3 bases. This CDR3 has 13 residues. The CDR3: CASSTSGANVLTF. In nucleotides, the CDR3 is TGTGCCAGCAGTACATCTGGGGCCAACGTCCTGACTTTC.

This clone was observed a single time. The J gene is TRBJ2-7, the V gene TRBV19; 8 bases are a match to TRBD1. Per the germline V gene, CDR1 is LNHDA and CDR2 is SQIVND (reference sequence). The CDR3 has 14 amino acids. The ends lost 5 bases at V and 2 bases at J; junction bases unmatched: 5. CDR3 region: CASSSRDRTYEQYF. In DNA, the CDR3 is TGTGCCAGTAGTTCCCGGGACAGGACCTACGAGCAGTACTTC. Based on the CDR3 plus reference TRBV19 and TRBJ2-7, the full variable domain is DGGITQSPKYLFRKEGQNVTLSCEQNLNHDAMYWYRQDPGQGLRLIYYSQIVNDFQKGDIAEGYSVSREKKESFPLTVTSAQKNPTAFYLCASSSRDRTYEQYFGPGTRLTVT.

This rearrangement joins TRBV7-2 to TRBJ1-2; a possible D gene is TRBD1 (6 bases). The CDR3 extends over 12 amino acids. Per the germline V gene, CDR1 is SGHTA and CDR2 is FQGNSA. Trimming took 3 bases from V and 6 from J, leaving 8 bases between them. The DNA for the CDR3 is TGTGCCAGCAGCTTTACAGGGAATGGCTACACCTTC. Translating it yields CASSFTGNGYTF.

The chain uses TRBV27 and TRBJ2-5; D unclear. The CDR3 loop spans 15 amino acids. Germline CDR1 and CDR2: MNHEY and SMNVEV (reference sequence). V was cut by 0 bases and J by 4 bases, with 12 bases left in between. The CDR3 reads CASSLSSGGGETQYF. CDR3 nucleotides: TGTGCCAGCAGTTTATCCTCGGGTGGTGGAGAGACCCAGTACTTC.

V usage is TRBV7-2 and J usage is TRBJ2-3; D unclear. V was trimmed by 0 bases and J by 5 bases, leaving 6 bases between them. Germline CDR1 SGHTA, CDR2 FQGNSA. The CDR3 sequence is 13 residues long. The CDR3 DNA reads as TGTGCCAGCAGCTTAGCGCTCAGAGATACGCAGTATTTT. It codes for CASSLALRDTQYF.

CDR3 in amino acids: CASSTAGTSTDTQYF. CDR3 bases: TGTGCCAGCAGTACCGCAGGGACTAGCACAGATACGCAGTATTTT. The rearrangement links TRBV28 to TRBJ2-3; TRBD2 might be the D (6 bases). Germline values: CDR1 MDHEN, CDR2 SYDVKM. CDR3 length: 15 residues. V lost 5 bases to trimming and J lost 0 bases, with 12 bases between them.

The CDR3 bases are TGTGCCAGCTCACCTCCCCAGGGCTCAGATACGCAGTATTTT. Translation: CASSPPQGSDTQYF. The chain joins TRBV18 to TRBJ2-3, with a weak D call TRBD1 (5 bases). Trimming cost V 3 bases and J 4 bases, with 11 bases left between them. There are 14 residues in the CDR3. The germline V gene has CDR1 KGHSH and CDR2 LQKENI. Supplemented by reference TRBV18 and TRBJ2-3, the full variable domain reads NAGVMQNPRHLVRRRGQEARLRCSPMKGHSHVYWYRQLPEEGLKFMVYLQKENIIDESGMPKERFSAEFPKEGPSILRIQQVVRGDSAAYFCASSPPQGSDTQYFGPGTRLTVL.

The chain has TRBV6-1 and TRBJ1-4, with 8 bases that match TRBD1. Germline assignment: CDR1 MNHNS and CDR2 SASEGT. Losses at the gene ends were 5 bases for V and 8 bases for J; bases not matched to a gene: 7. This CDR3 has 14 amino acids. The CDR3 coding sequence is TGTGCCAGCAGTCTCGGACAGGGACGGGAAAAACTGTTTTTT. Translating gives CASSLGQGREKLFF.

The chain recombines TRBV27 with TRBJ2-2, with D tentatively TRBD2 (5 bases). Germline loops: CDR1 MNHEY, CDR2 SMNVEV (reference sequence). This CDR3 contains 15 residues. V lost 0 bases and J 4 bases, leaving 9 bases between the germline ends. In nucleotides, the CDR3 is TGTGCCAGCAGTTTATCGGAGGTTACCACCGGGGAGCTGTTTTTT. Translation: CASSLSEVTTGELFF.

The CDR3 sequence is CASSPSYEQYF. DNA for the CDR3: TGTGCCAGCAGTCCGTCCTACGAGCAGTACTTC. V usage is TRBV6-5 and J usage is TRBJ2-7, with unresolved D. This CDR3 comprises 11 residues. V was cut by 5 bases and J by 1 base, with 3 bases left in between. Germline V gene lookup returns CDR1 MNHEY and CDR2 SVGAGI.

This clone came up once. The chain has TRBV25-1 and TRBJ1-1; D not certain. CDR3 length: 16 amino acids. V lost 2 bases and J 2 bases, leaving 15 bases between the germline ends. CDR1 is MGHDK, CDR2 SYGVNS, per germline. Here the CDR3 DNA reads TGTGCCAGCAGTGAAACCCTCCGATCCGACAACACTGAAGCTTTCTTT. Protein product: CASSETLRSDNTEAFF. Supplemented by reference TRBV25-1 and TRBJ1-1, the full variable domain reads EADIYQTPRYLVIGTGKKITLECSQTMGHDKMYWYQQDPGMELHLIHYSYGVNSTEKGDLSSESTVSRIRTEHFPLTLESARPSHTSQYLCASSETLRSDNTEAFFGQGTRLTVV.

The CDR3 sequence is CASRDPWGETQYF. For the CDR3, the DNA is TGTGCCAGCAGGGACCCCTGGGGAGAGACCCAGTACTTC. The chain is built from TRBV25-1 and TRBJ2-5, with unresolved D. Trimming removed 6 bases from V and 4 bases from J, with 12 bases in between. The CDR3 runs to 13 residues. The germline gives CDR1 MGHDK, CDR2 SYGVNS.

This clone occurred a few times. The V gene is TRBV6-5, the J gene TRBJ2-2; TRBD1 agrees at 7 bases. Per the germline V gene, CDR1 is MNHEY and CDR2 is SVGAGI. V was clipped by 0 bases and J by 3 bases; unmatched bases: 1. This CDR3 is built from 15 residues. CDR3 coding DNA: TGTGCCAGCAGTTACTCGACAGGGTACACCGGGGAGCTGTTTTTT. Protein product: CASSYSTGYTGELFF.

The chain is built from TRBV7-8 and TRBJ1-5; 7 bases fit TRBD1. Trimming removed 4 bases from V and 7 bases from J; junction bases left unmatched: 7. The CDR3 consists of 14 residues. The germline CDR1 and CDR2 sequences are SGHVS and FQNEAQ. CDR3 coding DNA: TGTGCCAGCAGCTCACAGGGGATAGGGCAGCCCCAGCATTTT. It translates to CASSSQGIGQPQHF.

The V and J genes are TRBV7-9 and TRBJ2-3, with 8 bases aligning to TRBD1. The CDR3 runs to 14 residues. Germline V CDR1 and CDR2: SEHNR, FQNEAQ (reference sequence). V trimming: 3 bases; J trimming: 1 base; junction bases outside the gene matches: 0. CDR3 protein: CASSLTGGTDTQYF. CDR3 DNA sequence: TGTGCCAGCAGCTTGACAGGGGGCACAGATACGCAGTATTTT.

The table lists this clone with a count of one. Here the CDR3 reads CASSVSGTANNEQFF. DNA of the CDR3: TGTGCCAGCAGCGTTTCCGGGACAGCCAACAATGAGCAGTTCTTC. The chain employs TRBV9 and TRBJ2-1; 7 nucleotides agree with TRBD1. Germline CDR1 is SGDLS and CDR2 is YYNGEE. V dropped 2 bases and J dropped 5; count of bases not matched to a gene: 7. The CDR3 consists of 15 residues. The variable domain in full, with the rest retrieved from reference TRBV9 and TRBJ2-1, is DSGVTQTPKHLITATGQRVTLRCSPRSGDLSVYWYQQSLDQGLQFLIQYYNGEERAKGNILERFSAQQFPDLHSELNLSSLELGDSALYFCASSVSGTANNEQFFGPGTRLTVL.

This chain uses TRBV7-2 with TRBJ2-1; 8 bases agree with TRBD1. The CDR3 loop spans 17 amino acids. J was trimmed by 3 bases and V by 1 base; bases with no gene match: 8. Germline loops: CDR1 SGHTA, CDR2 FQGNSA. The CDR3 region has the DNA TGTGCCAGCAGCTTAGTCTTGGGGACAGGATTCTACAATGAGCAGTTCTTC. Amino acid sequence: CASSLVLGTGFYNEQFF.

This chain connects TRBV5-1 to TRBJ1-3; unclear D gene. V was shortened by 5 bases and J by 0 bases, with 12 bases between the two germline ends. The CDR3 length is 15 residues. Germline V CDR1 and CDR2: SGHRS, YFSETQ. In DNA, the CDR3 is TGCGCCAGCAGACCAGATGGGAACTCTGGAAACACCATATATTTT. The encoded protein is CASRPDGNSGNTIYF.

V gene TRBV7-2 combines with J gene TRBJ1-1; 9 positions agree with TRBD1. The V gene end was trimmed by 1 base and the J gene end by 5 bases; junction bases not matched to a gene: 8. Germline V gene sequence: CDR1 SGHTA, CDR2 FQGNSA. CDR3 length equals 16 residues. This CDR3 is CASSLVLRDRETEAFF. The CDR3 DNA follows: TGTGCCAGCAGCTTAGTACTCCGGGACAGGGAGACTGAAGCTTTCTTT.

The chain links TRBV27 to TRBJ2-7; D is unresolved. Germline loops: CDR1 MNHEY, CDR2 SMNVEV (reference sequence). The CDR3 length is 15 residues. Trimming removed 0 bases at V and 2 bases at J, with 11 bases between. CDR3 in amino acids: CASSLSASGPYEQYF. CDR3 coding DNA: TGTGCCAGCAGTTTATCAGCTTCAGGCCCCTACGAGCAGTACTTC.

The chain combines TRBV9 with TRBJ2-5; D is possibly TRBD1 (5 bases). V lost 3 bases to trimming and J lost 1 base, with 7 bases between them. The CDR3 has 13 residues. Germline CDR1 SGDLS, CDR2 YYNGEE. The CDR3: CASSEGSQETQYF. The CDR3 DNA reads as TGTGCCAGCAGCGAGGGGTCCCAAGAGACCCAGTACTTC. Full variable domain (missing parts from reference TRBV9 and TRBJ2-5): DSGVTQTPKHLITATGQRVTLRCSPRSGDLSVYWYQQSLDQGLQFLIQYYNGEERAKGNILERFSAQQFPDLHSELNLSSLELGDSALYFCASSEGSQETQYFGPGTRLLVL.